This T cell receptor (beta chain) was recorded in a study of cytomegalovirus exposure and HLA in healthy donors. PCR was performed using 60 Vbeta and 13 Jbeta primers. Clones were sequenced by immunoSEQ multiplex PCR, and TCRdb holds only the in-frame ones, with some missing. The table for this sample gives under 200,000 clones. A word on this clone: No antigen is known for it.

In germline, CDR1 is SNHLY, CDR2 FYNNEI. Trimming shortened V by 7 bases and J by 9 bases, and 13 bases separated the two germline ends. The CDR3 is made up of 13 amino acids. Study-wide points: Associated with cytomegalovirus, according to the listing, were around 160 TCR beta chains. Analysis was carried out at a later point, and it linked a missense DCLRE1C variant to TCR beta V- and J-gene trimming.

This TCR was recovered from a woman aged 18-29 years in good health and CMV-seropositive. The sample taken for sequencing was PBMCs. This chain uses TRBV2 with TRBJ1-6; TRBD1 might be the D (5 bases). CDR3 protein: CASILDTASPLHF. As DNA, the CDR3 is TGTGCCAGCATCTTGGACACGGCTTCACCCCTCCACTTT.